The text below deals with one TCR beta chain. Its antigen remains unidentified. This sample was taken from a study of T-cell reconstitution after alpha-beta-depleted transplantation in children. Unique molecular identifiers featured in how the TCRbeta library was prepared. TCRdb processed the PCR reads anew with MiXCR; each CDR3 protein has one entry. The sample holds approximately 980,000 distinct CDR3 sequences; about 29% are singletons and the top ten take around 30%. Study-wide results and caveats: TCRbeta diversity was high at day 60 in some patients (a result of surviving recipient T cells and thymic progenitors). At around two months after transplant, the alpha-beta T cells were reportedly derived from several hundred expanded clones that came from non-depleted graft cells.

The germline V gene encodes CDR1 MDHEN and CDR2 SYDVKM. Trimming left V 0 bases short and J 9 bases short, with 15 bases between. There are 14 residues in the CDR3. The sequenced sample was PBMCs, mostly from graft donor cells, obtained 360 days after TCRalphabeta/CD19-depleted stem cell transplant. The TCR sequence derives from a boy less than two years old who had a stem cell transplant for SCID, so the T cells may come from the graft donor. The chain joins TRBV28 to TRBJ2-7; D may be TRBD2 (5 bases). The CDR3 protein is CASSLWGRGKVQYF. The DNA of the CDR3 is TGTGCCAGCAGTTTATGGGGCAGAGGGAAGGTGCAGTACTTC.